Listed below are T cell receptor beta chains from one sample, sequenced in a study of blood T cell repertoires in COVID-19. Using immunoSEQ multiplex PCR, the repertoire was profiled, and TCRdb retains in-frame clones only, with some absent. The sample yields fewer than 250,000 clones, roughly 85% seen once. The sample comprised PBMCs or T cells enriched from blood (not recorded which). The receptor source for this set is a woman between 50 and 59 years old with acute COVID-19. The CDR3 runs from the conserved cysteine through the conserved F or W. The D gene is left open where the match is weak. A clone size is listed for some rows: how often the clone was seen (once, few, many), or a class if it is expanded.

V gene,J gene,D gene,clone size,CDR3 length,CDR3 protein,CDR3 DNA
TRBV9,TRBJ2-1,-,-,15,CASSSRVGVGNEQFF,TGTGCCAGCAGCTCCCGGGTAGGGGTTGGCAATGAGCAGTTCTTC
TRBV28,TRBJ1-1,-,once,20,CASRRSAGARRLLMNTEAFF,TGTGCCAGCAGACGATCCGCGGGGGCCCGTAGACTCTTGATGAACACTGAAGCTTTCTTT
TRBV7-9,TRBJ1-5,-,once,17,CASSSGRGDYSNQPQHF,TGTGCCAGCAGCTCGGGGAGGGGGGATTATAGCAATCAGCCCCAGCATTTT
TRBV6-2/TRBV6-3,TRBJ1-2,-,-,15,CASSYRPGTSGGNTF,TGTGCCAGCAGTTACAGACCGGGGACAAGTGGGGGAAACACCTTC
TRBV27,TRBJ2-5,TRBD1,-,17,CASSHRTGGRQTETQYF,TGTGCCAGCAGCCATAGGACAGGGGGGCGGCAGACCGAGACCCAGTACTTC
TRBV20-1,TRBJ1-2,-,-,12,CSASGTDYGYTF,TGCAGTGCTAGTGGAACTGACTATGGCTACACCTTC
TRBV3-1/TRBV3-2,TRBJ1-6,TRBD1,-,14,CASSPGTGGLTLHF,TGTGCCAGCAGCCCCGGGACAGGGGGTCTGACCCTCCACTTT
TRBV6-2/TRBV6-3,TRBJ2-1,-,-,11,CASSLRREQFF,TGTGCCAGCAGTTTAAGGAGGGAGCAGTTCTTC
TRBV30,TRBJ1-1,-,-,12,CAWSVTDSEAFF,TGTGCCTGGAGTGTTACCGACAGCGAAGCTTTCTTT
TRBV5-4,TRBJ1-6,TRBD1,many,16,CASNLQGTGKGSPLHF,TGTGCCAGCAACCTGCAAGGGACAGGGAAAGGTTCACCCCTCCACTTT
TRBV25-1,TRBJ2-7,-,-,13,CASSHPPGYEQYF,TGTGCCAGCAGTCATCCGCCCGGTTACGAGCAGTACTTC
TRBV4-3,TRBJ2-7,-,-,13,CASSQVGAYEQYF,TGCGCCAGCAGCCAAGTAGGGGCCTACGAGCAGTACTTC
TRBV4-1,TRBJ2-1,TRBD1,-,15,CASSQGGQGVNEQFF,TGCGCCAGCAGCCAAGGGGGACAGGGGGTCAATGAGCAGTTCTTC
TRBV9,TRBJ1-3,-,many,15,CASSAFGSSGNTIYF,TGTGCCAGCAGCGCCTTTGGGAGCTCTGGAAACACCATATATTTT
TRBV5-1,TRBJ2-1,-,few,12,CASSPGRGEQFF,TGCGCCAGCAGCCCCGGGAGAGGCGAGCAGTTCTTC
TRBV3-1/TRBV3-2,TRBJ1-2,-,-,14,CASSHPDIHYGYTF,TGTGCCAGCAGCCACCCGGACATTCACTATGGCTACACCTTC
TRBV9,TRBJ2-1,-,-,12,CASSTGGNEQFF,TGTGCCAGCAGCACCGGAGGGAATGAGCAGTTCTTC
TRBV6-1,TRBJ2-1,-,-,17,CASSGRAGQSSYNEQFF,TGTGCCAGCAGTGGCCGGGCAGGGCAGAGCTCCTACAATGAGCAGTTCTTC
TRBV6-5,TRBJ1-1,-,-,14,CASSYGVRQAEAFF,TGTGCCAGCAGTTACGGGGTCAGACAGGCAGAAGCTTTCTTT
TRBV5-4,TRBJ1-2,TRBD1,-,15,CASSFSSGGLNGYTF,TGTGCCAGCAGCTTTTCCTCAGGGGGGCTTAATGGCTACACCTTC
TRBV5-5,TRBJ1-2,TRBD1,-,14,CASSPGQINYGYTF,TGTGCCAGCAGCCCGGGACAGATTAACTATGGCTACACCTTC
TRBV5-1,TRBJ2-7,TRBD1,-,14,CASSQDRSLYEQYF,TGCGCCAGCAGCCAGGACAGGTCCCTCTACGAGCAGTACTTC
TRBV5-4,TRBJ1-1,-,-,15,CASSLPGAPNTEAFF,TGTGCCAGCAGCCTCCCTGGGGCCCCAAACACTGAAGCTTTCTTT
TRBV5-1,TRBJ2-1,TRBD1,-,17,CASSLAKGQRIYNEQFF,TGCGCCAGCAGCTTGGCTAAGGGACAGCGGATTTACAATGAGCAGTTCTTC
TRBV3-1/TRBV3-2,TRBJ1-1,TRBD1,-,16,CASSQDSKTGLTEAFF,TGTGCCAGCAGCCAAGATAGCAAGACAGGGCTCACTGAAGCTTTCTTT
TRBV6-5,TRBJ1-5,TRBD1,-,15,CASGARTGPARPQHF,TGTGCCAGCGGAGCAAGGACAGGCCCCGCGAGGCCCCAGCATTTT
TRBV18,TRBJ2-1,TRBD2,-,14,CASSQGTSADEQFF,TGTGCCAGCTCTCAGGGGACTAGCGCCGATGAGCAGTTCTTC
TRBV15,TRBJ2-7,-,-,15,CATSLEGSGDGEQYF,TGTGCCACCAGCTTAGAGGGCTCAGGGGATGGCGAGCAGTACTTC
TRBV7-9,TRBJ2-3,TRBD2,-,15,CASSPRIAGNYTQYF,TGTGCCAGCAGCCCCCGGATAGCGGGGAATTATACGCAGTATTTT
TRBV18,TRBJ2-1,TRBD2,-,17,CASSPFSGGANYNEQFF,TGTGCCAGCTCACCATTTAGCGGGGGGGCCAACTACAATGAGCAGTTCTTC
TRBV30,TRBJ1-5,-,-,14,CAWSAPARLQPQHF,TGTGCCTGGAGTGCACCCGCCAGGCTTCAGCCCCAGCATTTT
TRBV15,TRBJ1-1,TRBD1,-,15,CATSTAGGRNTEAFF,TGTGCCACCAGCACGGCAGGGGGCAGGAACACTGAAGCTTTCTTT
TRBV7-9,TRBJ1-2,-,-,12,CASSPTENGYTF,TGTGCCAGCAGCCCGACAGAGAATGGCTACACCTTC
TRBV30,TRBJ2-7,-,-,12,CAWYEEGYEQYF,TGTGCCTGGTATGAGGAAGGCTACGAGCAGTACTTC
TRBV9,TRBJ1-6,-,few,17,CASSKYVVLQDNSPLHF,TGTGCCAGCAGCAAATACGTAGTTCTTCAGGATAATTCACCCCTCCACTTT
TRBV3-1/TRBV3-2,TRBJ1-5,TRBD1,once,15,CASSQAQGSHQPQHF,TGTGCCAGCAGCCAAGCACAGGGGAGCCATCAGCCCCAGCATTTT
TRBV2,TRBJ2-7,-,few,14,CASSGGLASYEQYF,TGTGCCAGCAGTGGGGGACTTGCCTCCTACGAGCAGTACTTC
TRBV30,TRBJ2-2,-,once,15,CAWSVGAENTGELFF,TGTGCCTGGAGCGTAGGGGCAGAGAACACCGGGGAGCTGTTTTTT
TRBV3-1/TRBV3-2,TRBJ2-5,TRBD1,-,14,CASSQRTGVETQYF,TGTGCCAGCAGCCAGAGGACAGGGGTCGAGACCCAGTACTTC
TRBV3-1/TRBV3-2,TRBJ2-7,-,-,13,CASSYIRGDEQYF,TGTGCCAGCAGCTACATCAGGGGCGACGAGCAGTACTTC
TRBV18,TRBJ1-5,-,-,13,CASSPSGNQPQHF,TGTGCCAGCTCCCCCTCGGGAAATCAGCCCCAGCATTTT
TRBV6-5,TRBJ1-4,TRBD1,-,15,CASKRQGAGNEKLFF,TGTGCCAGCAAGAGACAGGGGGCTGGTAATGAAAAACTGTTTTTT
TRBV28,TRBJ2-7,TRBD2,-,13,CASCERGGREQYF,TGTGCCAGCTGTGAGCGGGGGGGCCGAGAGCAGTACTTC
TRBV30,TRBJ1-3,-,-,14,CAWSVGLLSDTIYF,TGTGCCTGGAGTGTGGGCCTCCTTTCGGACACCATATATTTT
TRBV5-1,TRBJ1-1,TRBD1,-,16,CASSLAVGQGASEAFF,TGCGCCAGCAGCTTGGCCGTAGGACAGGGGGCTTCTGAAGCTTTCTTT
TRBV11-1,TRBJ2-1,TRBD2,-,18,CASSLARRGGLTYNEQFF,TGTGCCAGCAGCTTAGCCCGGCGGGGGGGCCTCACCTACAATGAGCAGTTCTTC
TRBV27,TRBJ1-5,TRBD1,-,14,CASSLIQGNQPQHF,TGTGCCAGCAGTTTAATACAGGGGAATCAGCCCCAGCATTTT
TRBV6-5,TRBJ2-2,TRBD1,-,15,CASSYGTGENGELFF,TGTGCCAGCAGCTACGGGACAGGGGAAAACGGGGAGCTGTTTTTT
TRBV30,TRBJ2-3,TRBD2,-,15,CAWSVLADFTDTQYF,TGTGCCTGGAGTGTACTAGCGGACTTCACAGATACGCAGTATTTT
TRBV19,TRBJ1-5,-,-,17,CASSQKLHSTVRQPQHF,TGTGCCAGTAGTCAAAAGCTTCACAGTACGGTACGGCAGCCCCAGCATTTT
TRBV30,TRBJ2-7,TRBD2,-,13,CAWSVPGGKEQYF,TGTGCCTGGAGTGTACCGGGGGGAAAAGAGCAGTACTTC
TRBV7-9,TRBJ1-2,TRBD1,-,18,CASSPSWGQGRTNYGYTF,TGTGCCAGCAGCCCATCGTGGGGACAGGGGCGGACTAACTATGGCTACACCTTC
TRBV2,TRBJ1-1,-,-,14,CASSQQGGRSEAFF,TGTGCCAGCAGTCAACAGGGAGGGCGGAGTGAAGCTTTCTTT
TRBV5-1,TRBJ2-7,-,-,13,CASSSLSPYEQYF,TGCGCCAGCAGCTCCCTATCCCCCTACGAGCAGTACTTC
TRBV9,TRBJ1-1,-,-,13,CASSVNPQGEAFF,TGTGCCAGCAGCGTAAATCCACAGGGTGAAGCTTTCTTT
TRBV5-1,TRBJ1-1,TRBD1,-,15,CASSPRDSKNTEAFF,TGCGCCAGCAGCCCTCGGGACAGTAAGAACACTGAAGCTTTCTTT
TRBV6-5,TRBJ1-1,-,-,15,CASSQITGIGAEAFF,TGTGCCAGCAGTCAGATCACAGGGATTGGGGCTGAAGCTTTCTTT
TRBV2,TRBJ1-5,TRBD1,-,15,CASSGPGQRNQPQHF,TGTGCCAGCAGTGGCCCGGGACAGCGCAATCAGCCCCAGCATTTT
TRBV11-2,TRBJ1-1,-,-,13,CASSWGQRAEAFF,TGTGCCAGCAGCTGGGGACAACGTGCTGAAGCTTTCTTT
TRBV7-2,TRBJ2-7,-,-,15,CASSLGGGGTYEQYF,TGTGCCAGCAGCTTAGGGGGCGGGGGCACCTACGAGCAGTACTTC